The source of this TCR beta chain is a study of T cells in Graves' hyperthyroidism and ophthalmopathy. The germline CDR1 and CDR2 sequences are DFQATT and SNEGSKA (reference sequence). The CDR3 is 13 amino acids. V lost 0 bases and J 5 bases, leaving 10 bases between the germline ends. This clonotype has a count of ten or more. Template material for amplifying TCR beta CDR3 regions consisted of RNA transcripts. Initially, a first-round RT-PCR of the TCR CDR3 employed the HTBI primer set. From the multiplex PCR reads, TCRdb called clonotypes with MiXCR, one entry per CDR3 protein. This table has 360,000 or so distinct CDR3 sequences, under 20% appearing once.

This receptor was identified in a young woman with Graves' hyperthyroidism. Source material: blood. The chain is built from TRBV20-1 and TRBJ2-5, with D possibly matching TRBD1 (6 bases). The CDR3 bases are TGCAGTGCTAGAGATAACAGGGACGAGACCCAGTACTTC. Residues: CSARDNRDETQYF.